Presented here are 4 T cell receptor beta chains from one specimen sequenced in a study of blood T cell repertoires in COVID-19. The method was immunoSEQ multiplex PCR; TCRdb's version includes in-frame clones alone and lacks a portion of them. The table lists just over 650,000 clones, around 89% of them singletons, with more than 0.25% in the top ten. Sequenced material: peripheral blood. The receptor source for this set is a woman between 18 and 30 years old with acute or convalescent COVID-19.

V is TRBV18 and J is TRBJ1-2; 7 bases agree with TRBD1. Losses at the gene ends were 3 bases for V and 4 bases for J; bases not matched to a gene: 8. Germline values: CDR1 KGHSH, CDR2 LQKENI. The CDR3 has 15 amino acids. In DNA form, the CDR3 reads TGTGCCAGCTCACCCCCCGCAGACAGGGTCTATGGCTACACCTTC. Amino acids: CASSPPADRVYGYTF. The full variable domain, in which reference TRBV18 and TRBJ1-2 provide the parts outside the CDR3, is NAGVMQNPRHLVRRRGQEARLRCSPMKGHSHVYWYRQLPEEGLKFMVYLQKENIIDESGMPKERFSAEFPKEGPSILRIQQVVRGDSAAYFCASSPPADRVYGYTFGSGTRLTVV.

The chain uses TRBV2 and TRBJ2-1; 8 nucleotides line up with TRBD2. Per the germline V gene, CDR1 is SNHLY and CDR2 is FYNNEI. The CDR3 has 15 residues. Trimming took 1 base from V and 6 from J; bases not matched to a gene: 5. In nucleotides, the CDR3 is TGTGCCAGCAGTGAAGGGACGGGGGGGCCCAATGAGCAGTTCTTC. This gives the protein CASSEGTGGPNEQFF.

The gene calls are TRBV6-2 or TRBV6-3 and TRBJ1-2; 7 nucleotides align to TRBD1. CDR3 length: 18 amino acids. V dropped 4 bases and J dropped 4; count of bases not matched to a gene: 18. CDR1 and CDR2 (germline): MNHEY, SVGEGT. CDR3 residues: CASSFSLAMTGMIYGYTF. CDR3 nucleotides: TGTGCCAGCAGTTTCTCTCTAGCCATGACAGGGATGATCTATGGCTACACCTTC.

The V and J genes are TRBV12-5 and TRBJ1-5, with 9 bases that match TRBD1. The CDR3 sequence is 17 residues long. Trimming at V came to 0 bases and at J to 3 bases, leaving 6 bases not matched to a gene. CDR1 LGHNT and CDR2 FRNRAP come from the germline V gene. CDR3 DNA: TGTGCTAGTGGTTTGGTAGTCGGGACAGGGTTCAATCAGCCCCAGCATTTT. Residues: CASGLVVGTGFNQPQHF.